This T cell receptor beta chain came from a study of PD-1 blockade in classical Hodgkin lymphoma. Study-wide context: Patients got intravenous nivolumab 3 mg/kg every 2 weeks.

Study-level findings and limits: Patients starting nivolumab less than 1 year after ASCT had lower diversity and were excluded from later analyses. Compared with baseline, CD4+ but not CD8+ TCR diversity had risen significantly by C4D1.

TCRdb keeps only in-frame clones here, not all; method: immunoSEQ multiplex PCR. Of 25,000 to 35,000 clones listed, less than 80% are singletons. Time point described: cycle 4 day 1 (C4D1), after more than five weeks of nivolumab. Following autologous stem cell transplantation, relapse occurred in every patient, and exposure to brentuximab vedotin varied. Magnetic depletion of unwanted cells isolated CD4+ T cells from thawed PBMCs. Under best response, outcomes were complete response, partial response or progressive disease. Remarks on this clone: Its antigen is as yet unknown.

The TCR comes from a human donor with classical Hodgkin lymphoma. Sequenced material: CD4+ T cells from blood, taken before the fourth cycle of nivolumab.

The CDR3 DNA sequence: TGTGCCAGCTCACCCACACCAACGACAGGGGTCGACTATGGCTACACCTTC. Its translation: CASSPTPTTGVDYGYTF. This chain joins TRBV18 and TRBJ1-2, with 8 nucleotides matching TRBD1. The CDR3 is made up of 17 amino acids. Germline V gene sequence: CDR1 KGHSH, CDR2 LQKENI. Trimming cost V 3 bases and J 3 bases; bases outside gene matches: 12.